This T cell receptor beta chain was found in a study of tumor-infiltrating lymphocytes in oesophageal squamous cell carcinoma. TCRdb fed the PCR reads into MiXCR, producing one record per CDR3 protein. The sample consists of over 8,000 distinct CDR3 sequences, 63% of them appearing once. The CDR3 has 15 amino acids. The trim removed 3 bases at V and 4 bases at J, leaving 7 bases unmatched. Germline-derived CDR1 and CDR2 are MRHNA and SNTAGT. The chain uses TRBV6-4 and TRBJ2-5; 8 bases match TRBD1. The clonotype comes from a female donor with esophageal squamous cell carcinoma. Sequencing was carried out using esophageal tumor tissue. The chain's CDR3 is CASSEATGQGETQYF. As DNA, the CDR3 is TGTGCCAGCAGTGAAGCAACCGGACAGGGAGAGACCCAGTACTTC.